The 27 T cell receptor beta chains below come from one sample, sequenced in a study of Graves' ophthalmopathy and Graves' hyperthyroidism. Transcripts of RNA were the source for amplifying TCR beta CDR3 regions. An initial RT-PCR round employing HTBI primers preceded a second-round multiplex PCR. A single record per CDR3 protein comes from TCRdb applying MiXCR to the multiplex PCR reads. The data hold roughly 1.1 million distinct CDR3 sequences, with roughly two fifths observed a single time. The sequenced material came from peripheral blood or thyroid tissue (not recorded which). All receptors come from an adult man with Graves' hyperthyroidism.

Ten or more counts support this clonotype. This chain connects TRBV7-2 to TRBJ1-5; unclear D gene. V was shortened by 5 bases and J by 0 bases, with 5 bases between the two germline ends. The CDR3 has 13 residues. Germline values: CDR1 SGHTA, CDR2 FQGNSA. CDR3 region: CASSPNSNQPQHF. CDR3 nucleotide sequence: TGTGCCAGCAGCCCGAATAGCAATCAGCCCCAGCATTTT. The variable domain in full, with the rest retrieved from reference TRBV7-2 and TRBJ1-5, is GAGVSQSPSNKVTEKGKDVELRCDPISGHTALYWYRQSLGQGLEFLIYFQGNSAPDKSGLPSDRFSAERTGGSVSTLTIQRTQQEDSAVYLCASSPNSNQPQHFGDGTRLSIL.

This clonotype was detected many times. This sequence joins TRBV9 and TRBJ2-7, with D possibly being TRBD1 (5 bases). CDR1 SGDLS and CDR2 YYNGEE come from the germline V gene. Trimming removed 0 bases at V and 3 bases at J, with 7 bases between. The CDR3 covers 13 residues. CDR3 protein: CASSVADNYEQYF. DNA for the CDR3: TGTGCCAGCAGCGTAGCGGACAACTACGAGCAGTACTTC.

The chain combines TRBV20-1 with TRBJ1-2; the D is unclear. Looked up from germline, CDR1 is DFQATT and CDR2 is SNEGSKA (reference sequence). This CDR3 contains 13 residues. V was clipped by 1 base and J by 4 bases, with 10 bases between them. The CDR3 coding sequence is TGCAGTGCTAGAGCCGGAGAGCGCTATGGCTACACCTTC. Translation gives CSARAGERYGYTF.

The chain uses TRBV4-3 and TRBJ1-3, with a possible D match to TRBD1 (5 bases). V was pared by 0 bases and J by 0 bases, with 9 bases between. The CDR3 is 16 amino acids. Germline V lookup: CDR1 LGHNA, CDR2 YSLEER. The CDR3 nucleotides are TGCGCCAGCAGCCAAGATTTTGGGGGCTCTGGAAACACCATATATTTT. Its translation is CASSQDFGGSGNTIYF.

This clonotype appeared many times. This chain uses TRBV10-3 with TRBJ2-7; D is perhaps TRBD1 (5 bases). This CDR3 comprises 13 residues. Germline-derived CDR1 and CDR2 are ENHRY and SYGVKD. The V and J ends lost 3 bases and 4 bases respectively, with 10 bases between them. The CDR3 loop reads CAISERQGYEQYF. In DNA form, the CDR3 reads TGTGCCATCAGTGAACGTCAGGGTTACGAGCAGTACTTC.

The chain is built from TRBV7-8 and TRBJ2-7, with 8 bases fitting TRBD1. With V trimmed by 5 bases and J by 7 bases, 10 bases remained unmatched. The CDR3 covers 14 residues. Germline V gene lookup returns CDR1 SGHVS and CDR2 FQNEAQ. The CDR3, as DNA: TGTGCCAGCAGCGCATACCAGGGGGCAAGTGAGCAGTACTTC. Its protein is CASSAYQGASEQYF.

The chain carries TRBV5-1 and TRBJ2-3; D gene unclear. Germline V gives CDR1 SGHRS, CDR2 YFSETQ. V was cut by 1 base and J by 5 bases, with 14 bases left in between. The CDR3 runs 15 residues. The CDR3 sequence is CASSLLSRVGDTQYF. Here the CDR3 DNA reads TGCGCCAGCAGCTTGTTGTCTCGGGTAGGAGATACGCAGTATTTT.

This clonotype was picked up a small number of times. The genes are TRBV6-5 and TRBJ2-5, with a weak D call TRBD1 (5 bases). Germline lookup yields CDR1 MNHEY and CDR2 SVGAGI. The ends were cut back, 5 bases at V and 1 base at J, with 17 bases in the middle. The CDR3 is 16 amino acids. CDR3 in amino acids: CASSRTPDTAQETQYF. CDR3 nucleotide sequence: TGTGCCAGCAGTCGCACCCCGGACACAGCCCAAGAGACCCAGTACTTC.

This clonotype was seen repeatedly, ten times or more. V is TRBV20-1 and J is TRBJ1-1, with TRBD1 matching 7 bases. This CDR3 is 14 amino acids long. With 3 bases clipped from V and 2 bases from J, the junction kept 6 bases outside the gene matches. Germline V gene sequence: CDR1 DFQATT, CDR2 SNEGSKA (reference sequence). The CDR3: CSARTGTDNTEAFF. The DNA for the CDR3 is TGCAGTGCTAGGACAGGGACTGATAACACTGAAGCTTTCTTT.

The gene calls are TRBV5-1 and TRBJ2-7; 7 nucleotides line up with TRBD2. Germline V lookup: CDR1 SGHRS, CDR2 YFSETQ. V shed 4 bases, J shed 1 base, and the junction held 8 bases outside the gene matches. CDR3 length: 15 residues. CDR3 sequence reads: CASSGGRDGSYEQYF. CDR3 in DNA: TGCGCCAGCAGCGGGGGGAGGGACGGATCCTACGAGCAGTACTTC.

CDR3 DNA: TGTGCCACCAGCAGAGTTAAGGACAGGAACTACGTCCTGACTTTC. Protein product: CATSRVKDRNYVLTF. The gene calls are TRBV15 and TRBJ2-6; 7 bases are shared with TRBD1. V was clipped by 1 base and J by 11 bases; unmatched bases: 8. The CDR3 length is 15 residues. Germline CDR1 reads LNHNV; CDR2 reads YYDKDF (reference sequence). Full variable domain (outside the CDR3, taken from reference TRBV15 and TRBJ2-6): DAMVIQNPRYQVTQFGKPVTLSCSQTLNHNVMYWYQQKSSQAPKLLFHYYDKDFNNEADTPDNFQSRRPNTSFCFLDIRSPGLGDTAMYLCATSRVKDRNYVLTFGAGSRLTVL.

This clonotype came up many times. The CDR3 bases are TGTGCCATCAAGGACGGCGTTAATTCACCCCTCCACTTT. This translates into CAIKDGVNSPLHF. This chain uses TRBV10-3 with TRBJ1-6, with no clear D. Trimming cost V 7 bases and J 6 bases, with 10 bases left between them. The CDR3 covers 13 residues. CDR1 and CDR2 from the germline V gene are ENHRY and SYGVKD.

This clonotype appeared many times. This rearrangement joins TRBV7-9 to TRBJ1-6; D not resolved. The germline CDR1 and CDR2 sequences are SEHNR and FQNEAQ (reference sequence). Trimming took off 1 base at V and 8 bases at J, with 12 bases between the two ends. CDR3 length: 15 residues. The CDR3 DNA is TGTGCCAGCAGCTTAGTAGCCCTTGAGGATTCACCCCTCCACTTT. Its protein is CASSLVALEDSPLHF.

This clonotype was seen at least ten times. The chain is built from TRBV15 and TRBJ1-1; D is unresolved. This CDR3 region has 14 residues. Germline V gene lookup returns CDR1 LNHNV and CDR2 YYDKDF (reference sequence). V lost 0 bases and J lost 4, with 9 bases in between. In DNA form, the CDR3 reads TGTGCCACCAGCAGAGACAAAGGGATCACTGAAGCTTTCTTT. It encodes CATSRDKGITEAFF.

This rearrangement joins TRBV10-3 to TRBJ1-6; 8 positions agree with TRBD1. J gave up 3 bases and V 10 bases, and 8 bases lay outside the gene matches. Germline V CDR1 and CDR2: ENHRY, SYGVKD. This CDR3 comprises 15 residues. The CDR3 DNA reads TGTGCCAGCAGGGGCGGACAGGGCTATAATTCACCCCTCCACTTT. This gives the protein CASRGGQGYNSPLHF.

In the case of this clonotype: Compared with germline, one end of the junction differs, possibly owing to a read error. Here the CDR3 DNA reads TGTGCCAGCACCGATAGCGGGATACCCTACGAGCAGTACTTC. Protein: CASTDSGIPYEQYF. The gene calls are TRBV10-2 and TRBJ2-5; 8 nucleotides match TRBD2. The J call may be faulty, since TRBJ2-7 better matches the DNA end. Germline CDR1 is WSHSY and CDR2 is SAAADI. The CDR3 extends over 14 amino acids.

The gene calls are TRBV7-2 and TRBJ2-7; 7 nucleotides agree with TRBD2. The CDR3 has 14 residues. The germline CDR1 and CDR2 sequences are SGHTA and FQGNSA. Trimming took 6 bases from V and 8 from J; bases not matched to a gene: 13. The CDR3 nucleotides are TGTGCCAGCAGAAACCCGGGAGCGGGGACTCAGCAGTACTTC. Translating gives CASRNPGAGTQQYF.

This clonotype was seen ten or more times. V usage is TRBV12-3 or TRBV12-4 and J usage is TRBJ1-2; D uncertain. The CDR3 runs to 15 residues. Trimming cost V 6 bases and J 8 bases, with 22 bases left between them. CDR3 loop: CASSDPGPSTGGYTF. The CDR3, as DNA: TGTGCCAGCAGCGATCCGGGCCCCTCTACCGGGGGCTACACCTTC.

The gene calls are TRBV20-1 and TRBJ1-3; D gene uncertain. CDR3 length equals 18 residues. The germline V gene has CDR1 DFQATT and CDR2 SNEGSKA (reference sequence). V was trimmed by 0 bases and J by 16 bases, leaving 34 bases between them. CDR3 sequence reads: CSARDATTNTGEMRRMYF. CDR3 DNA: TGCAGTGCTAGAGATGCTACCACGAACACCGGGGAAATGCGTCGAATGTATTTT.

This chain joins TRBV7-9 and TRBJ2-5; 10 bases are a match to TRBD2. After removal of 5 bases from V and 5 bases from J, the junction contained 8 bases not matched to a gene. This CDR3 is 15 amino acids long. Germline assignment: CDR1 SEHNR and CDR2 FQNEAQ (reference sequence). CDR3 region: CASSPLLAGRETQYF. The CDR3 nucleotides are TGTGCCAGCAGCCCTCTACTAGCGGGGCGGGAGACCCAGTACTTC.

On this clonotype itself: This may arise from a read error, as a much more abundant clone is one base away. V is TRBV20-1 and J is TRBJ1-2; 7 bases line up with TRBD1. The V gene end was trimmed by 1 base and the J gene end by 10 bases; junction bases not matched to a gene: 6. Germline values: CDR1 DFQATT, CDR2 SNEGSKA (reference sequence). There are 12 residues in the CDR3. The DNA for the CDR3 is TGCAGTGCTAGAGTGGGGACAGCCTTCTACACCTTC. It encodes CSARVGTAFYTF.

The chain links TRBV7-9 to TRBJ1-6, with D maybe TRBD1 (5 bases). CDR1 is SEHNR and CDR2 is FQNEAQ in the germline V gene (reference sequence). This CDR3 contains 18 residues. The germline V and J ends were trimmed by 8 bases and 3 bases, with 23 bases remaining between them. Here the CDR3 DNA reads TGTGCCAGCGGAGCGAAGAGCGGGCAGGGCGGCTATAATTCACCCCTCCACTTT. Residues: CASGAKSGQGGYNSPLHF.

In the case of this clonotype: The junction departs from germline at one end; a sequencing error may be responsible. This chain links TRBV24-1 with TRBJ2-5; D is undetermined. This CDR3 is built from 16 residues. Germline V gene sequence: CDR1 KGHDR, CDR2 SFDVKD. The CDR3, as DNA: TGTGCCACCAGTGGTTTGTCTCCCGGTGCGTCAGAGACCCAGTACTTC. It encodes CATSGLSPGASETQYF.

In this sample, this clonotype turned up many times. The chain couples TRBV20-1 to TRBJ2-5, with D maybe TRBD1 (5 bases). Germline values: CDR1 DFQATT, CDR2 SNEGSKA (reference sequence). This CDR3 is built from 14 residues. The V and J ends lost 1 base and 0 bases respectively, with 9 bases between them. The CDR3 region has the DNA TGCAGTGCTAGAGGGGGCAGTTACCAAGAGACCCAGTACTTC. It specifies CSARGGSYQETQYF.

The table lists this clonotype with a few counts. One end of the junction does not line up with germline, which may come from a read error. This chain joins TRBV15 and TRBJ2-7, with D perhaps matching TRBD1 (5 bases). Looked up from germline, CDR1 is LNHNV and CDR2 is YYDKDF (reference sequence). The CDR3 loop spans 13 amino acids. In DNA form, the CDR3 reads TGTGCCACCGGCAGTCAGGGCCCCTACGAGCAGTACTTC. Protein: CATGSQGPYEQYF.

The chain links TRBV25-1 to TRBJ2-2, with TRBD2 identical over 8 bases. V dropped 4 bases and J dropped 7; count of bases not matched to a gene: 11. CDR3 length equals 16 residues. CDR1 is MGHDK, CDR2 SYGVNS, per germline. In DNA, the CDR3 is TGTGCCAGCAGTGCTAGCCGGGAGGGACAAAACGGGGAGCTGTTTTTT. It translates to CASSASREGQNGELFF. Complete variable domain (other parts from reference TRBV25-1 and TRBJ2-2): EADIYQTPRYLVIGTGKKITLECSQTMGHDKMYWYQQDPGMELHLIHYSYGVNSTEKGDLSSESTVSRIRTEHFPLTLESARPSHTSQYLCASSASREGQNGELFFGEGSRLTVL.

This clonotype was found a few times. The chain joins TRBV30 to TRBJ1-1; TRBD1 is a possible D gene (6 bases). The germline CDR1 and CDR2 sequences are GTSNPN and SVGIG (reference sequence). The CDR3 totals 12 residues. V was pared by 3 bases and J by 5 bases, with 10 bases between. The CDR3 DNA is TGTGCCTGGAGAGAAGGGGGAACTGAAGCTTTCTTT. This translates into CAWREGGTEAFF.